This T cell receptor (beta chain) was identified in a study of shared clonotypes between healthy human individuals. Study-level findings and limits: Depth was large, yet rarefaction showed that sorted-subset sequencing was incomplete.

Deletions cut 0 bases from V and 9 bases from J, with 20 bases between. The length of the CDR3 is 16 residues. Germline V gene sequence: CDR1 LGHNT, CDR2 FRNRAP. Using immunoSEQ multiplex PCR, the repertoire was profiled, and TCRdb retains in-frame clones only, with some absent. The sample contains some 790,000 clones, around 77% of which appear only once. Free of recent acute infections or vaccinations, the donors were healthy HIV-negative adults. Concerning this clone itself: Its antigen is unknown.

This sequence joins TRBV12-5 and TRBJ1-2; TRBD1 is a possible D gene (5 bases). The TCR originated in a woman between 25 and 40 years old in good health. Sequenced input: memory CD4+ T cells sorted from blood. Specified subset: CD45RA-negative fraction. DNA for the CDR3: TGTGCTAGTGGTTTGGTAGGCTCGGGCAGGGTGACGAGCTACACCTTC. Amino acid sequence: CASGLVGSGRVTSYTF.